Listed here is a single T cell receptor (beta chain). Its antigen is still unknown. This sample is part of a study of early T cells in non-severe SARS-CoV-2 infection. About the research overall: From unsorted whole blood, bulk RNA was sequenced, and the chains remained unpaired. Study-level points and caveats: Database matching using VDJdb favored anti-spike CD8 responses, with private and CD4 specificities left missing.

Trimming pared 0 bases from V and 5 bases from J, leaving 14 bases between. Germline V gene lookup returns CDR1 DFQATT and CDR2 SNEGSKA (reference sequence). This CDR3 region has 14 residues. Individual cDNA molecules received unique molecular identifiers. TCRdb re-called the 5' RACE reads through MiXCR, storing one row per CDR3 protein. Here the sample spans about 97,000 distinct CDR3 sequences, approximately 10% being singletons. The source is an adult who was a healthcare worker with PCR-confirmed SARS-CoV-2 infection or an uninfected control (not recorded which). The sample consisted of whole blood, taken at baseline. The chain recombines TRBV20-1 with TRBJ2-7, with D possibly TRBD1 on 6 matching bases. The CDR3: CSARDLVGTNEQYF. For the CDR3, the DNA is TGCAGTGCTAGAGATCTAGTCGGGACAAACGAGCAGTACTTC.